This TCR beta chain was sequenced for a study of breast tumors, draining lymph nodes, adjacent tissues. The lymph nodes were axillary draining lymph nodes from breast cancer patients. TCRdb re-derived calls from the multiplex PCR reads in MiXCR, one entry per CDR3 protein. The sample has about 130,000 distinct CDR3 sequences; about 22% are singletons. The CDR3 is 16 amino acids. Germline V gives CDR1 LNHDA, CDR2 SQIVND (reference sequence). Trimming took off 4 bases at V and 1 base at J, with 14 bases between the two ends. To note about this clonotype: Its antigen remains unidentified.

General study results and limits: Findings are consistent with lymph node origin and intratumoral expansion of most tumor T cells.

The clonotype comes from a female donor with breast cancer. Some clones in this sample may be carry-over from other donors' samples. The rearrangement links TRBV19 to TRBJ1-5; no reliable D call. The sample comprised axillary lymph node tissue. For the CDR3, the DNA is TGTGCCAGTAGTACCTCCCCCGGGGAGAGCAATCAGCCCCAGCATTTT. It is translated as CASSTSPGESNQPQHF.